One and the same sample provided the 14 T cell receptor beta chains below, sequenced in a study of blood T cells in healthy people across ages. Together with a sample-barcoded 5' primer, a J-beta primer mix was included in a second PCR lasting about 6 to 12 cycles. From the 5' RACE reads, TCRdb called clonotypes with MiXCR, one entry per CDR3 protein. The sample lists about 590,000 distinct CDR3 sequences; less than 35% were seen once. Sequencing was performed on blood. The receptors derive from a woman of 80 years or more in good health.

Only a few counts were recorded for this clonotype. CDR3 sequence (DNA): TGTGCCAGCTCACCGGAGGGCCATTCTGGAAACACCATATATTTT. It yields the protein CASSPEGHSGNTIYF. The chain carries TRBV18 and TRBJ1-3; D gene ambiguous. The V and J ends lost 3 bases and 1 base respectively, with 10 bases between them. This CDR3 is 15 amino acids long. Germline values: CDR1 KGHSH, CDR2 LQKENI. Variable domain in full (rest from reference TRBV18 and TRBJ1-3): NAGVMQNPRHLVRRRGQEARLRCSPMKGHSHVYWYRQLPEEGLKFMVYLQKENIIDESGMPKERFSAEFPKEGPSILRIQQVVRGDSAAYFCASSPEGHSGNTIYFGEGSWLTVV.

The rearrangement links TRBV9 to TRBJ2-5; D is tentatively TRBD1 or TRBD2 (6 bases each). The V end was cut by 3 bases, the J end by 11 bases, with 26 bases between. Germline CDR1 SGDLS, CDR2 YYNGEE. CDR3 length: 16 residues. CDR3 region: CASSARTIGGNNEQYF. The CDR3 nucleotides are TGTGCCAGCAGCGCCCGGACTATTGGGGGCAACAATGAGCAGTACTTC. The full variable domain, with the rest looked up from reference TRBV9 and TRBJ2-5, is DSGVTQTPKHLITATGQRVTLRCSPRSGDLSVYWYQQSLDQGLQFLIQYYNGEERAKGNILERFSAQQFPDLHSELNLSSLELGDSALYFCASSARTIGGNNEQYFGPGTRLLVL.

Ten or more counts support this clonotype. The chain couples TRBV20-1 to TRBJ1-2, with 8 bases that match TRBD1. The CDR3 consists of 18 residues. The ends lost 0 bases at V and 4 bases at J; junction bases unmatched: 16. In germline, CDR1 is DFQATT, CDR2 SNEGSKA (reference sequence). CDR3 nucleotide sequence: TGCAGTGCTAGAGAACTTACGCTCGGGACAGGCAAGGCCTATGGCTACACCTTC. Residues: CSARELTLGTGKAYGYTF.

The chain is built from TRBV5-1 and TRBJ2-5; the D gene is possibly TRBD1 (6 bases). The germline V and J ends were trimmed by 0 bases and 11 bases, with 20 bases remaining between them. The CDR3 consists of 15 residues. The germline gives CDR1 SGHRS, CDR2 YFSETQ. The CDR3 DNA reads as TGCGCCAGCAGCTTGGGGTCAGGGGCCGACAATGAGCAGTACTTC. Translated, it gives CASSLGSGADNEQYF.

This clonotype has a single count. The chain has TRBV7-3 and TRBJ2-3; 9 nucleotides match TRBD2. The V and J ends lost 4 bases and 1 base, in that order; junction bases with no gene match: 6. This CDR3 is built from 16 residues. CDR1 SGHTA and CDR2 FQGTGA come from the germline V gene. CDR3 sequence: CASSSNGLARTDTQYF. In DNA, the CDR3 is TGTGCCAGCAGCTCGAACGGACTAGCGCGCACAGATACGCAGTATTTT.

This clonotype was recorded at least ten times. V gene TRBV28 combines with J gene TRBJ2-5; possible D gene TRBD1, 5 bases. The CDR3 length is 14 residues. V was pared by 5 bases and J by 4 bases, with 14 bases between. CDR1 is MDHEN, CDR2 SYDVKM, per germline. The CDR3 nucleotides are TGTGCCAGCAGTCTACCCAGGGTTGCAGAGACCCAGTACTTC. Translating gives CASSLPRVAETQYF.

This clonotype came up many times. This chain connects TRBV28 to TRBJ1-2; the D gene is possibly TRBD1 (5 bases). This CDR3 has 13 residues. The V end was cut by 6 bases, the J end by 7 bases, with 15 bases between. Germline CDR1 is MDHEN and CDR2 is SYDVKM. The CDR3 reads CASSLASGRGYTF. Written as DNA, the CDR3 is TGTGCCAGCAGCCTGGCCTCGGGACGTGGCTACACCTTC.

The gene calls are TRBV6-5 and TRBJ1-6; 7 positions match TRBD1. Germline values: CDR1 MNHEY, CDR2 SVGAGI. The CDR3 extends over 15 amino acids. V lost 4 bases, J lost 9 bases, and 9 bases stayed unmatched. CDR3 protein: CASSSRGQLTSPLHF. In DNA form, the CDR3 reads TGTGCCAGCAGTTCCCGGGGACAGCTAACTTCACCCCTCCACTTT.

The chain recombines TRBV5-1 with TRBJ1-3; D is undetermined. CDR3 length: 14 amino acids. Germline V gene sequence: CDR1 SGHRS, CDR2 YFSETQ. The V gene lost 0 bases and the J gene lost 4 bases, with 8 bases spanning the gap. CDR3 in DNA: TGCGCCAGCAGCTTGGATGGGCTAGGAAACACCATATATTTT. It yields the protein CASSLDGLGNTIYF.

This clonotype was recorded many times. This sequence joins TRBV20-1 and TRBJ2-3, with D unresolved. In germline, CDR1 is DFQATT, CDR2 SNEGSKA (reference sequence). CDR3 size: 15 residues. Trimming shortened V by 3 bases and J by 1 base, and 14 bases separated the two germline ends. The CDR3 here is CSASLQLSRTDTQYF. CDR3 nucleotides: TGCAGTGCTAGTTTACAGCTTTCCCGCACAGATACGCAGTATTTT.

Worth noting for this clonotype: This may stem from a read error, because a much larger clone lies one nucleotide away. J is TRBJ1-4 and V is TRBV6-5, with TRBD1 matching over 8 bases. Per germline, CDR1 MNHEY and CDR2 SVGAGI. This CDR3 has 15 residues. The CDR3, as DNA: TGTGCCAGCTTACCGACAGGGGCCGGGAATGGAAAACTGTTTTTT. Residues: CASLPTGAGNGKLFF.

This clonotype was observed a handful of times. Possible read error: a much larger clone is one base away. The genes are TRBV12-3 or TRBV12-4 and TRBJ1-5; 7 nucleotides agree with TRBD1. The CDR3 spans 17 residues. The CDR3 loop reads CASRSGQSFYSNRPQHF. In DNA, the CDR3 is TGTGCCAGCAGGTCGGGACAGTCCTTTTATAGCAATCGGCCCCAGCATTTT.

With respect to this clonotype: This could be a read error, since a much larger clone is one nucleotide away. The gene calls are TRBV7-3 and TRBJ2-1; unclear D gene. The J call may be faulty, since TRBJ2-7 better matches the DNA end. CDR1 and CDR2 (germline): SGHTA, FQGTGA. The CDR3 is 15 residues long. CDR3 nucleotide sequence: TGTGCCAGCAGCCCGACCATGAGCTCCTACAATGAGCAGTACTTC. It specifies CASSPTMSSYNEQYF.

This clonotype was seen at least ten times. The genes are TRBV15 and TRBJ2-7, with D possibly matching TRBD1 (6 bases). Per the germline V gene, CDR1 is LNHNV and CDR2 is YYDKDF (reference sequence). The CDR3 covers 15 residues. Trimming stripped 4 bases from V and 3 bases from J, with 16 bases between. The CDR3 bases are TGTGCCACCAGCACAGGGGTTAATGCCAACTACGAGCAGTACTTC. Residues: CATSTGVNANYEQYF.